This T cell receptor (beta chain) is drawn from a study of CD8 T cells in ankylosing spondylitis. Regarding the study as a whole: According to the report, clones linked to the disease were significantly enriched in matched synovial fluid samples taken from ankylosing spondylitis patients. A motif of 7 to 9 highly homologous TCR beta variants was seen as apparently characteristic of ankylosing spondylitis blood. Disease-associated clonotypes exhibited CD8+ identity and were relatively infrequent in peripheral blood.

Quantitative molecular-barcoded 5'-RACE generated the TCR beta libraries. A single record per CDR3 protein comes from TCRdb applying MiXCR to the 5' RACE reads. Among about 400,000 distinct CDR3 sequences listed, 20% to 25% were seen once. This CDR3 has 14 residues. CDR1 and CDR2 (germline): LNHDA, SQIVND (reference sequence). With 4 bases clipped from V and 1 base from J, the junction kept 4 bases outside the gene matches. As regards this clonotype: The antigen is unknown.

The receptor's source is a male donor with ankylosing spondylitis. Sequenced input: blood, either unsorted or a sorted T cell fraction (not recorded which). The rearrangement uses TRBV19 and TRBJ2-7; 7 bases agree with TRBD1. The CDR3 region has the DNA TGTGCCAGTAGTAAACAGGGGTGGTCCTACGAGCAGTACTTC. Translated: CASSKQGWSYEQYF.